The source of this TCR beta chain is a study of human T cells and chemical hapten exposure. Study results and caveats: Higher patch test scores went with higher counts of PT1 expanded TCRs.

TCRdb redid the calling of the RACE reads with MiXCR, one entry per CDR3 protein. The data hold about 90,000 distinct CDR3 sequences, with around 8.8% observed a single time. As to time point: pre-sensitization, week 0. Regarding treatment: therapeutic diphenylcyclopropenone sensitization with weekly scalp DPC. The donor pool consisted of alopecia patients aged 18 to 70 years, considered suitable for DPC. Comments on this clonotype: The antigen is not known.

The CDR3 has 13 residues. V gave up 7 bases and J gave up 1 base; unmatched junction bases: 6. Germline CDR1 reads SQVTM; CDR2 reads ANQGSEA. The J gene is TRBJ2-7, the V gene TRBV29-1; TRBD2 matches at 8 bases. Specimen: whole blood, collected in connection with sensitization to the hapten diphenylcyclopropenone (DPC). This TCR was recovered from a man aged 40-49 years with alopecia areata. Some clones in this sample may be carry-over from other donors' samples. The DNA for the CDR3 is TGCAGCGGAACTAGCGGACCTTCCTACGAGCAGTACTTC. Protein: CSGTSGPSYEQYF.